A single sample is the source of the 24 T cell receptor beta chains below, sequenced in a study of T cells in Graves' hyperthyroidism and ophthalmopathy. RNA transcripts served as the template for amplifying TCR beta CDR3 regions. A set of HTBI primers served as the primers for a first-round RT-PCR of the TCR CDR3. Each CDR3 protein is one row after TCRdb ran MiXCR on the multiplex PCR reads. The repertoire holds under 70,000 distinct CDR3 sequences, with about 53% as singletons. Sample: blood. The receptors shown here come from a woman aged 60 to 75 with Graves' ophthalmopathy.

The chain couples TRBV7-6 to TRBJ1-2; TRBD1 might be the D (6 bases). Germline CDR1 reads SGHVS; CDR2 reads FNYEAQ. The CDR3 length is 13 residues. Trimming cost V 5 bases and J 4 bases, with 11 bases left between them. The chain's CDR3 is CASSGRGGYGYTF. The DNA for the CDR3 is TGTGCCAGCAGCGGCAGGGGAGGCTATGGCTACACCTTC. Variable domain in full (rest from reference TRBV7-6 and TRBJ1-2): GAGVSQSPRYKVTKRGQDVALRCDPISGHVSLYWYRQALGQGPEFLTYFNYEAQQDKSGLPNDRFSAERPEGSISTLTIQRTEQRDSAMYRCASSGRGGYGYTFGSGTRLTVV.

At least ten counts were recorded for this clonotype. A much larger clone differs from this one at a single base, so this may be a read error. This chain joins TRBV2 and TRBJ1-1; 9 bases align to TRBD1. This CDR3 region has 14 residues. Germline V lookup: CDR1 SNHLY, CDR2 FYNNEI. J was trimmed by 1 base and V by 10 bases; bases with no gene match: 7. In nucleotides, the CDR3 is TGTGCCAACAGGACAGGGGCGTGGAACACTGAAGCTTTCTTT. Its translation: CANRTGAWNTEAFF.

The chain couples TRBV25-1 to TRBJ2-7; 9 bases are shared with TRBD1. The J segment lost 4 bases and the V segment lost 6 bases, leaving 7 bases of the junction unmatched. The CDR3 has 14 residues. Germline V CDR1 and CDR2: MGHDK, SYGVNS. The CDR3 reads CASRADRGSYEQYF. For the CDR3, the DNA is TGTGCCAGCAGGGCCGACAGGGGGTCGTACGAGCAGTACTTC.

At least ten counts were recorded for this clonotype. The chain carries TRBV10-3 and TRBJ2-5; 9 bases are shared with TRBD1. Germline V gene lookup returns CDR1 ENHRY and CDR2 SYGVKD. The CDR3 is 16 residues long. J gave up 5 bases and V 2 bases, and 9 bases lay outside the gene matches. CDR3 nucleotide sequence: TGTGCCATCAGTGAGGGTCGGACAGGGGTAGGCGAGACCCAGTACTTC. This translates into CAISEGRTGVGETQYF.

V usage is TRBV5-4 and J usage is TRBJ2-1, with 13 bases that match TRBD2. Germline CDR1 is SGHNT and CDR2 is YYREEE (reference sequence). V trimming: 3 bases; J trimming: 9 bases; junction bases outside the gene matches: 12. The CDR3 consists of 17 residues. Here the CDR3 reads CASSSQQGLAGNSEQFF. CDR3 DNA sequence: TGTGCCAGCAGCTCACAACAGGGACTAGCGGGAAACAGTGAGCAGTTCTTC. Full variable domain (missing parts from reference TRBV5-4 and TRBJ2-1): ETGVTQSPTHLIKTRGQQVTLRCSSQSGHNTVSWYQQALGQGPQFIFQYYREEENGRGNFPPRFSGLQFPNYSSELNVNALELDDSALYLCASSSQQGLAGNSEQFFGPGTRLTVL.

CDR3 amino acids: CASSLVWTYPYRDGGSPLHF. As DNA, the CDR3 is TGTGCCAGCAGCTTAGTTTGGACATACCCCTACAGGGACGGGGGTTCACCCCTCCACTTT. The chain combines TRBV7-2 with TRBJ1-6; a possible D gene is TRBD1 (6 bases). CDR3 length equals 20 residues. Germline-derived CDR1 and CDR2 are SGHTA and FQGNSA. Trimming left V 1 base short and J 9 bases short, with 28 bases between.

This clonotype was counted many times. The chain employs TRBV6-6 and TRBJ2-5, with TRBD1 identical over 7 bases. The germline V gene has CDR1 MNHNY and CDR2 SVGAGI (reference sequence). The J segment lost 2 bases and the V segment lost 6 bases, leaving 3 bases of the junction unmatched. The CDR3 spans 13 residues. In DNA form, the CDR3 reads TGTGCCAGCAGCCGGGACAGACAAGAGACCCAGTACTTC. This translates into CASSRDRQETQYF.

The chain is built from TRBV20-1 and TRBJ2-7; possible D gene TRBD2, 6 bases. The CDR3 runs to 12 residues. V shed 6 bases and J shed 7 bases, with 16 bases lying between them. Germline V gene lookup returns CDR1 DFQATT and CDR2 SNEGSKA (reference sequence). Here the CDR3 reads CSAGGGAREQYF. CDR3 DNA sequence: TGCAGTGCGGGGGGTGGGGCGCGAGAGCAGTACTTC.

This chain joins TRBV27 and TRBJ2-7, with TRBD1 identical over 9 bases. Trimming at V came to 6 bases and at J to 2 bases, leaving 5 bases not matched to a gene. The CDR3 loop spans 14 amino acids. Germline-derived CDR1 and CDR2 are MNHEY and SMNVEV (reference sequence). CDR3 sequence: CASRGGTGPYEQYF. In nucleotides, the CDR3 is TGTGCCAGCAGGGGGGGGACAGGGCCCTACGAGCAGTACTTC.

This clonotype was recorded many times. V gene TRBV12-3 or TRBV12-4 combines with J gene TRBJ2-1, with TRBD1 matching 8 bases. The CDR3 is 13 residues long. Trimming at V came to 7 bases and at J to 5 bases, leaving 4 bases not matched to a gene. The CDR3 here is CASTQGANNEQFF. DNA of the CDR3: TGTGCCAGCACCCAGGGGGCAAACAATGAGCAGTTCTTC.

This clonotype has at least ten counts. J is TRBJ2-6 and V is TRBV7-9; D gene unclear. The germline V gene encodes CDR1 SEHNR and CDR2 FQNEAQ (reference sequence). The CDR3 sequence is 17 residues long. V lost 3 bases and J lost 0, with 12 bases in between. The CDR3 loop is CASSFGSDPSGANVLTF. CDR3 DNA sequence: TGTGCCAGCAGCTTCGGCAGCGACCCCTCTGGGGCCAACGTCCTGACTTTC.

This clonotype came up many times. The rearrangement uses TRBV12-3 or TRBV12-4 and TRBJ2-1, with 9 bases aligning to TRBD2. The V gene end was trimmed by 5 bases and the J gene end by 9 bases; junction bases not matched to a gene: 5. The CDR3 sequence is 13 residues long. The CDR3 here is CASSPSGIVEQFF. CDR3 DNA sequence: TGTGCCAGCAGTCCTAGCGGGATCGTTGAGCAGTTCTTC.

The rearrangement uses TRBV7-8 and TRBJ2-3; maybe TRBD2 (7 bases). The CDR3 length is 15 residues. The germline CDR1 and CDR2 sequences are SGHVS and FQNEAQ. The ends were cut back, 2 bases at V and 3 bases at J, with 12 bases in the middle. The CDR3 sequence is CASSLRGGRTDTQYF. CDR3 sequence (DNA): TGTGCCAGCAGCTTAAGGGGGGGCAGAACAGATACGCAGTATTTT.

This chain uses TRBV6-6 with TRBJ1-3; D is uncertain. V gave up 2 bases and J gave up 7 bases, with 9 bases separating them. This CDR3 has 13 residues. The V gene's germline CDR1 is MNHNY and CDR2 SVGAGI (reference sequence). The CDR3 DNA reads as TGTGCCAGCAGTTACGGCCCTGAGAACACCATATATTTT. Translating it yields CASSYGPENTIYF.

The chain joins TRBV20-1 to TRBJ2-5; the match to TRBD2 covers 14 bases. The germline V gene encodes CDR1 DFQATT and CDR2 SNEGSKA (reference sequence). The CDR3 length is 15 residues. V gave up 3 bases and J gave up 9 bases; unmatched junction bases: 9. DNA for the CDR3: TGCAGTGCTAGGACTAGCGGGAGGGACCTCGGGGCCCAGTACTTC. This gives the protein CSARTSGRDLGAQYF.

CDR3 region: CARRGTSGQETQYF. For the CDR3, the DNA is TGTGCCAGAAGAGGGACTAGCGGACAAGAGACCCAGTACTTC. The chain combines TRBV6-2 or TRBV6-3 with TRBJ2-5, with TRBD2 matching 11 bases. The germline CDR1 and CDR2 sequences are MNHEY and SVGEGT. The length of the CDR3 is 14 residues. Trimming at V came to 9 bases and at J to 2 bases, leaving 5 bases not matched to a gene.

On this clonotype: The conserved phenylalanine or tryptophan normally closing the CDR3 is absent here, so this likely arose from a read error. The chain links TRBV12-3 or TRBV12-4 to TRBJ2-5, with unresolved D. The V end lost 6 bases, the J end lost 2 bases, and 4 bases lay between the germline ends. The CDR3 has 11 residues. The CDR3 region is CASSRQETQYS. The CDR3 DNA reads as TGTGCCAGCAGCCGACAAGAGACCCAGTACTCC.

The chain employs TRBV7-2 and TRBJ2-5; 10 bases are a match to TRBD2. The V gene end was trimmed by 7 bases and the J gene end by 4 bases; junction bases not matched to a gene: 15. The CDR3 is 17 amino acids. Germline V gene sequence: CDR1 SGHTA, CDR2 FQGNSA. CDR3 nucleotides: TGTGCCAGCACCCCCCAGTTTGGGATAGCGGGAGGAGAGACCCAGTACTTC. This encodes CASTPQFGIAGGETQYF.

In regard to this clonotype: A read error is likely, as this CDR3 ends without the conserved phenylalanine or tryptophan. The DNA is left out, because the CDR3 cannot be placed on it with certainty; the CDR3 is given as TCRdb lists it. The CDR3 sequence: CASSGIFS. The rearrangement uses TRBV5-5 and TRBJ1-1. Looked up from germline, CDR1 is SGHKS and CDR2 is YYEKEE (reference sequence). A total of 8 residues make up the CDR3, ends included.

The rearrangement uses TRBV20-1 and TRBJ2-1, with 7 positions matching TRBD2. Germline V gene data show CDR1 as DFQATT and CDR2 as SNEGSKA (reference sequence). This CDR3 comprises 16 residues. Germline trimming cut 1 base from V and 4 bases from J; bases unmatched to any gene: 10. The CDR3 protein is CSARVQAGSSYNEQFF. The CDR3 bases are TGCAGTGCTAGAGTCCAAGCGGGAAGCTCGTACAATGAGCAGTTCTTC.

This chain joins TRBV20-1 and TRBJ1-4; D is unresolved. In germline, CDR1 is DFQATT, CDR2 SNEGSKA (reference sequence). Trimming shortened V by 6 bases and J by 6 bases, and 26 bases separated the two germline ends. CDR3 length: 17 residues. The CDR3 nucleotides are TGCAGTGCCGACATTGGAGATCCCGCGTCCTCGGATGAAAAACTGTTTTTT. Encoded protein: CSADIGDPASSDEKLFF.

CDR3 DNA sequence: TGCGCCAGCAGTGACGGGTTCACAGATACGCAGTATTTT. Amino acids: CASSDGFTDTQYF. The chain carries TRBV10-1 and TRBJ2-3; no clear D. The CDR3 length is 13 residues. Germline V lookup: CDR1 WNHNN, CDR2 SYGVQD (reference sequence). Trimming took off 3 bases at V and 2 bases at J, with 6 bases between the two ends.

V gene TRBV15 combines with J gene TRBJ2-1; D might be TRBD2 (5 bases). The germline V and J ends were trimmed by 6 bases and 1 base, with 10 bases remaining between them. Per germline, CDR1 LNHNV and CDR2 YYDKDF (reference sequence). This CDR3 comprises 14 residues. The chain's CDR3 is CATRDGGSYNEQFF. The CDR3 nucleotides read TGTGCCACCAGGGACGGAGGATCCTACAATGAGCAGTTCTTC.

This clonotype was counted ten times or more. The CDR3 loop is CSARESSSYNEQFF. CDR3 sequence (DNA): TGCAGTGCTAGGGAGTCGAGCTCCTACAATGAGCAGTTCTTC. The chain carries TRBV20-1 and TRBJ2-1, with D hard to call. The germline V gene has CDR1 DFQATT and CDR2 SNEGSKA (reference sequence). This CDR3 has 14 amino acids. V was pared by 3 bases and J by 0 bases, with 9 bases between.